These 4 T cell receptor beta chains were sequenced from one sample in a study of human T cells and chemical hapten exposure. The time point is: patch test 2, 6 weeks after DPC sensitization. Treatment indicated: therapeutic diphenylcyclopropenone sensitization with weekly scalp DPC. TCRdb passed the RACE reads through MiXCR, listing each CDR3 protein once. The data contain a few hundred thousand distinct CDR3 sequences, roughly 6% of them seen just once; the ten biggest clones take up around 6.1%. This specimen was whole blood, taken in connection with sensitization to the hapten diphenylcyclopropenone (DPC). These receptor sequences come from a woman between 18 and 29 years old with alopecia areata. Some clones in this sample may be carry-over from other donors' samples.

This clonotype has a handful of counts. The chain recombines TRBV7-2 with TRBJ2-3; D possibly matches TRBD1 or TRBD2 (5 bases each). CDR1 and CDR2 (germline): SGHTA, FQGNSA. V was clipped by 1 base and J by 1 base, with 12 bases between them. The CDR3 spans 16 residues. Here the CDR3 DNA reads TGTGCCAGCAGCTTAGATACGGGGCTGGGCACAGATACGCAGTATTTT. Amino acid sequence: CASSLDTGLGTDTQYF.

A few counts support this clonotype. This chain connects TRBV12-3 or TRBV12-4 to TRBJ2-7, with D unclear. V lost 3 bases and J lost 3, with 15 bases in between. The CDR3 totals 15 residues. The CDR3 loop is CASSFDRSILYEQYF. The CDR3 DNA follows: TGTGCCAGCAGTTTCGACCGCAGTATACTCTACGAGCAGTACTTC.

This clonotype was observed at least ten times. The chain links TRBV6-1 to TRBJ1-1, with D perhaps matching TRBD1 (6 bases). Per germline, CDR1 MNHNS and CDR2 SASEGT. The V end was cut by 4 bases, the J end by 2 bases, with 26 bases between. CDR3 length: 19 amino acids. DNA of the CDR3: TGTGCCAGCAGTGCCATAAGAGGGGGTCCGAAGGGAGGAAACACTGAAGCTTTCTTT. Its translation is CASSAIRGGPKGGNTEAFF.

This clonotype was found a few times. This chain joins TRBV24-1 and TRBJ2-2, with no clear D. Germline lookup yields CDR1 KGHDR and CDR2 SFDVKD. The CDR3 extends over 13 amino acids. The V gene lost 5 bases and the J gene lost 6 bases, with 9 bases spanning the gap. The CDR3 bases are TGTGCCACCAGTGCTGCCCCGGCCGGGGAGCTGTTTTTT. It codes for CATSAAPAGELFF.